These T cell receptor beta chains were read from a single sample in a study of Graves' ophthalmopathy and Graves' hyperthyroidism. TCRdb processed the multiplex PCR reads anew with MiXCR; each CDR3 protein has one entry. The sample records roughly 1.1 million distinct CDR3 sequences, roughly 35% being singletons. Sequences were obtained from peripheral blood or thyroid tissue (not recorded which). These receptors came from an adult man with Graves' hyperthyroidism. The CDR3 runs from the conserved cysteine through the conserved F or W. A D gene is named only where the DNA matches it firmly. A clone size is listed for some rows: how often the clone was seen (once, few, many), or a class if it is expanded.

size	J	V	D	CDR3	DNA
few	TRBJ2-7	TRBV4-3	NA	CASSQDLSVTAYEQYF	TGCGCCAGCAGCCAAGATCTGAGCGTGACGGCGTACGAGCAGTACTTC
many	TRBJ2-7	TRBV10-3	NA	CAISESKGRQGGDEQYF	TGTGCCATCAGTGAGTCAAAGGGACGACAGGGCGGGGACGAGCAGTACTTC
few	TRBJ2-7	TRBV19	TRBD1	CASTPGTGVFYEQYF	TGTGCCAGTACTCCCGGGACAGGGGTTTTCTACGAGCAGTACTTC
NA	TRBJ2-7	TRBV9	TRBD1	CASSVGTGGFTEQYF	TGTGCCAGCAGCGTCGGGACAGGGGGTTTCACCGAGCAGTACTTC
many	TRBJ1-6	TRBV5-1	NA	CASSLDRFALHF	TGCGCCAGCAGCTTGGACCGTTTTGCCCTCCACTTT
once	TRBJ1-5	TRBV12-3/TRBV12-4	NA	CATAQERGQPQHF	TGTGCCACCGCACAGGAGAGGGGACAGCCCCAGCATTTT
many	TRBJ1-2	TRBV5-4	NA	CASSLPGREGYTF	TGTGCCAGCAGCTTGCCAGGGCGGGAAGGCTACACCTTC
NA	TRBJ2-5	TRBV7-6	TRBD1	CASSFTGDQPQYF	TGTGCCAGTAGCTTCACAGGGGACCAGCCCCAGTACTTC
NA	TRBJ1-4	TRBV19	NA	CATASPEKLFF	TGTGCCACCGCGTCCCCTGAAAAACTGTTTTTT
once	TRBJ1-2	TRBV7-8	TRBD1	CASSTSRSRGLDYGYTF	TGTGCCAGCAGTACCTCCCGGAGCAGGGGGCTCGACTATGGCTACACCTTC